Given below is one T cell receptor beta chain in context. Its target is unknown. Germline values: CDR1 SGHDN, CDR2 FVKESK. The CDR3 length is 15 residues. V was pared by 4 bases and J by 1 base, with 4 bases of the junction left unmatched. Vbeta (60) and Jbeta (13) primers were used in the PCR. Sequencing was performed with immunoSEQ multiplex PCR; in TCRdb, only in-frame clones are kept and a portion is missing. Of around 130,000 clones listed, approximately 86% are singletons. The source of the sample is a study of cytomegalovirus exposure and HLA in healthy donors. Looking at the study overall: Earlier work reported 100 million or so unique TCR beta sequences from about 180 million T cells. General study findings and limits: Cytomegalovirus status, reportedly, was diagnosed with high specificity and sensitivity by the classifier. Reported findings show TCR beta sequences accurately forecast HLA-A and HLA-B alleles in most subjects.

The rearrangement uses TRBV14 and TRBJ2-7, with TRBD2 matching over 10 bases. Sequencing was carried out using PBMCs. This sequence originates from a boy younger than 18 in good health and CMV-seronegative. The CDR3 region is CASSLQAGGSYEQYF. CDR3 DNA: TGTGCCAGCAGCCTCCAAGCGGGGGGGTCCTACGAGCAGTACTTC.